This T cell receptor (beta chain) was obtained from a study of blood T cell repertoires in COVID-19 (dated by TCRdb to 2020 to 2022). Describing the broader study: Collaborator samples came from the United States, Italy and Spain and covered acute and convalescent phases of COVID-19. The prospective study material was composed of cDNA or gDNA derived from T cells, B-cell-depleted T cells, or PBMCs. The sample metadata nearly always contained a de-identified subject ID, COVID-19 status, age in years and sex. The samples were drawn from two sources: the first 160 participants of the ongoing ImmuneRACE study, and 1,000 to 1,500 subjects contributed by 6 global collaborators. The repertoires were released in a freely available public database meant as a resource for research on the immune response to SARS-CoV-2. Where available, HLA class I and class II types were obtained from metadata supplied by the sample provider rather than from assay-based typing. Deeply sampled blood TCRbeta repertoires from subjects exposed to, actively infected with, or recovered from COVID-19 were included in the dataset. On the study overall, not on this receptor specifically: The quantity of clinical and demographic metadata differed by source and by participant and was supplied without curation.

The immunoSEQ Assay, a bias-controlled multiplex PCR, was used to amplify TCRbeta CDR3 regions from genomic DNA. Per the source publication's procedure: Nucleated cell counts per sample were estimated from amplification of reference gene primers within the assay. To quantify the absolute abundance of each unique TCRbeta CDR3 rearrangement, sequence reads were collapsed and filtered. For each sample, productive Simpson clonality was calculated by taking the square root of Simpson's diversity index across productive rearrangements. The source is immuneACCESS, and TCRdb retained only in-frame sequences with V and J called. Part of the clones is not carried over; for the studies checked, unresolved V genes explain less than half of this, and the remainder is unexplained. V and J calls and clone size come straight from that table; D and trimming were deduced from the DNA. The sample contains fewer than 200,000 clones, approximately 87% of them found a single time. Of the sample, around 13% falls within the top ten clones.

CDR1 is given as SGHTA and CDR2 as FQGNSA, both from the germline V gene. There are 15 amino acids in the CDR3, from cysteine to phenylalanine inclusive. Only CDR3 DNA remains: 45 bases, in frame from the first base. V loses 7 bases of germline sequence and J loses 3 bases, and the interval between the two ends is 19 bases. Note on this clone: What antigen it recognizes has not been identified. Base qualities are not at hand, and no much larger clone is one base apart.

In Seattle, one collaborating source enrolled patients while the infection was active and tracked those patients longitudinally over the course of disease. The collaborating institutions used their own protocols to collect whole blood in K2EDTA tubes. For TCRbeta analysis, collaborators shipped samples in one of three forms: frozen whole blood, isolated PBMCs, or DNA extracted from either of those sample types. The TCR sequence derives from a woman in her sixties or seventies with COVID-19, enrolled during active disease. The chain is made from TRBV7-2 and TRBJ2-7; the D gene is perhaps TRBD2, from 6 matching bases. Material for sequencing was peripheral blood. The nucleotide sequence is TGTGCCAGCATCCGCTCCATCGCTAGCGACTACGAGCAGTACTTC. Translated, this is CASIRSIASDYEQYF.